This T cell receptor beta chain was recorded in a study of T cell responses to AZD1222 COVID-19 vaccine. Findings and caveats of the study: The reported proportion of spike-specific TCRs targeting unmutated variant regions was nearly half.

Details on this clone: Antigen specificity is unknown.

TCRdb's copy holds only in-frame clones and misses some; the assay was immunoSEQ multiplex PCR. The repertoire consists of tens of thousands of clones, with around 88% occurring once and the leading ten covering 11%. V lost 6 bases, J lost 5 bases, and 14 bases lay in between. The CDR3 is 14 amino acids. Per germline, CDR1 KGHSH and CDR2 LQKENI. This specimen consisted of peripheral blood, obtained 28 days after the second AZD1222 dose. The chain couples TRBV18 to TRBJ1-5, with a tentative D call TRBD1 (5 bases). The TCR sequence derives from an adult who received the AZD1222 COVID-19 vaccine. The CDR3 is CASSPYWGDQPQHF. The DNA for the CDR3 is TGTGCCAGCTCGCCATATTGGGGGGATCAGCCCCAGCATTTT.